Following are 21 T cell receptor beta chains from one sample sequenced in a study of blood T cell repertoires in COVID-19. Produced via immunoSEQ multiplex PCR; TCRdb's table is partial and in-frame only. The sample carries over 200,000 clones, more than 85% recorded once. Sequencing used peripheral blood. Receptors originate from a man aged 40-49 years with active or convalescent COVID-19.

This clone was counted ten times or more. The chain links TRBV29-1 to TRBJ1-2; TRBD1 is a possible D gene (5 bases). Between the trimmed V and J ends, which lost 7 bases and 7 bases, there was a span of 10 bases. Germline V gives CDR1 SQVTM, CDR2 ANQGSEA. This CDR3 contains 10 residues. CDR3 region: CSGGVSGYTF. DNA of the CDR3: TGCAGCGGGGGCGTTAGTGGCTACACCTTC.

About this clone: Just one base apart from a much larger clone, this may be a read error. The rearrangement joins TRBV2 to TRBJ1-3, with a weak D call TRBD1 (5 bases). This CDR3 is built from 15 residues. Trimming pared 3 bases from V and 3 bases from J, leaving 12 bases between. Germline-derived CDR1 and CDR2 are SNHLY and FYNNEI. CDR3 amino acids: CASSDRTIGGNTIYF. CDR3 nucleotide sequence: TGTGCCAGCAGTGACCGGACAATTGGTGGAAACACCATATATTTT.

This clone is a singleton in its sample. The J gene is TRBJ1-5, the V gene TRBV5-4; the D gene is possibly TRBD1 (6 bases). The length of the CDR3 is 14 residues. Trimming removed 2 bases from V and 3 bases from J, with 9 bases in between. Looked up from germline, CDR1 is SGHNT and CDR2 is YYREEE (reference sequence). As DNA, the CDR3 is TGTGCCAGCAGCTTCAACAGGGTCAATCAGCCCCAGCATTTT. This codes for CASSFNRVNQPQHF.

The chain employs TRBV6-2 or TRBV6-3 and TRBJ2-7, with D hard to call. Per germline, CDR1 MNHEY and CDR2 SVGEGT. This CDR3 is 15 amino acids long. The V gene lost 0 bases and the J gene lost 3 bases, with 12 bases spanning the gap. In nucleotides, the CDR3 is TGTGCCAGCAGTTACTCGAAACAGTCCCACTACGAGCAGTACTTC. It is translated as CASSYSKQSHYEQYF.

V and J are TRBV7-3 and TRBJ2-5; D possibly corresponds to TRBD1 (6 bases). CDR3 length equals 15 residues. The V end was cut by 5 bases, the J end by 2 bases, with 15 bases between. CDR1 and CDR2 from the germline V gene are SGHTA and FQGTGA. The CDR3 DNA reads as TGTGCCAGCAGCCGAACGGACAGATCACAAGAGACCCAGTACTTC. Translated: CASSRTDRSQETQYF. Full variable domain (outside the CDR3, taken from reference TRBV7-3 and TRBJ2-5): GAGVSQTPSNKVTEKGKYVELRCDPISGHTALYWYRQSLGQGPEFLIYFQGTGAADDSGLPNDRFFAVRPEGSVSTLKIQRTERGDSAVYLCASSRTDRSQETQYFGPGTRLLVL.

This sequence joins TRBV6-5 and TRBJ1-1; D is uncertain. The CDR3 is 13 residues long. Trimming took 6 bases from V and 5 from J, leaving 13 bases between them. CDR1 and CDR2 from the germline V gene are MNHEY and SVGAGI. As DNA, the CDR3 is TGTGCCAGCAGACTGACCTTCGGGACTGAAGCTTTCTTT. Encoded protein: CASRLTFGTEAFF.

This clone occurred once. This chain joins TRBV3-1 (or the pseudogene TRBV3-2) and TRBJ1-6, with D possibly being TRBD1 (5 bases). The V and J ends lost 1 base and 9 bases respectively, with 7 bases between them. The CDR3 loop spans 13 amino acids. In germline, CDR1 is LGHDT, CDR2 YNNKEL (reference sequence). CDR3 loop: CASSQAQGSPLHF. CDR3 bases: TGTGCCAGCAGCCAAGCCCAGGGTTCACCCCTCCACTTT.

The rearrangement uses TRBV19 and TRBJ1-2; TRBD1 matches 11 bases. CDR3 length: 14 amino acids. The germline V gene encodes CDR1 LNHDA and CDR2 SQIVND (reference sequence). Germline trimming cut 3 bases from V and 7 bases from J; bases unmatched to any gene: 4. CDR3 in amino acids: CASSMGQGVGGYTF. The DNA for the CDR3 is TGTGCCAGTAGTATGGGACAGGGGGTCGGTGGCTACACCTTC.

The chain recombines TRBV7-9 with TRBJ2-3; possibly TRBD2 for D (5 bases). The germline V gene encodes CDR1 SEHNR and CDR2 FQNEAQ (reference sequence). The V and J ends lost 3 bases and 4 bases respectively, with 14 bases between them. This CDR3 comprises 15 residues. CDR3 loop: CASSFGGSSSDTQYF. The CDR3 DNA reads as TGTGCCAGCAGCTTTGGCGGCTCTAGCTCAGATACGCAGTATTTT. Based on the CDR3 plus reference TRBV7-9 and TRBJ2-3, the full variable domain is DTGVSQNPRHKITKRGQNVTFRCDPISEHNRLYWYRQTLGQGPEFLTYFQNEAQLEKSRLLSDRFSAERPKGSFSTLEIQRTEQGDSAMYLCASSFGGSSSDTQYFGPGTRLTVL.

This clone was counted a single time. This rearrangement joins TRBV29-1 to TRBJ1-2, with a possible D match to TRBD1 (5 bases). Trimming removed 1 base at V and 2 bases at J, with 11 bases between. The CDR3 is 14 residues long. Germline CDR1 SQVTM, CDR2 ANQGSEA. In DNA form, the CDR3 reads TGCAGCGTTGAAGCATGGGGGGGGAACTATGGCTACACCTTC. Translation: CSVEAWGGNYGYTF.

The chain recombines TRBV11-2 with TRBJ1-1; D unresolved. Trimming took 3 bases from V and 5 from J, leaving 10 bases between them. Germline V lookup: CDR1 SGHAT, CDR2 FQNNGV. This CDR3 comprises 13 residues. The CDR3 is CASSFTGWTEAFF. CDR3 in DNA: TGTGCCAGCAGCTTTACGGGATGGACTGAAGCTTTCTTT.

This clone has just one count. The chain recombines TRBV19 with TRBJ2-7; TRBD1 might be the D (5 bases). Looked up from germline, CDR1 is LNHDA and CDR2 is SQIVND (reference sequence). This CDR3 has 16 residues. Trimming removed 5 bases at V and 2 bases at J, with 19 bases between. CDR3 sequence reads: CASSSPSLRQTYEQYF. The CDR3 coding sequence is TGTGCCAGTAGTTCCCCTTCTCTTAGACAGACCTACGAGCAGTACTTC.

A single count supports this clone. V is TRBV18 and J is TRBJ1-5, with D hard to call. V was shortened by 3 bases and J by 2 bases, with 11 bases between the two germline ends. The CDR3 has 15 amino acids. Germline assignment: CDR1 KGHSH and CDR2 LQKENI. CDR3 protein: CASSPAERGNQPQHF. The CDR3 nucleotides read TGTGCCAGCTCACCCGCGGAGCGGGGCAATCAGCCCCAGCATTTT.

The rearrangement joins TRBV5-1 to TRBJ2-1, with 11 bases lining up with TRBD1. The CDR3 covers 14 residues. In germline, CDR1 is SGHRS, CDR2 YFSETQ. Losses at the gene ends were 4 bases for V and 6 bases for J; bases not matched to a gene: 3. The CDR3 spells CASSVGTGGNEQFF. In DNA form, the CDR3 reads TGCGCCAGCAGCGTCGGGACAGGGGGCAATGAGCAGTTCTTC. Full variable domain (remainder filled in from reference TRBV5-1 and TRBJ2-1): KAGVTQTPRYLIKTRGQQVTLSCSPISGHRSVSWYQQTPGQGLQFLFEYFSETQRNKGNFPGRFSGRQFSNSRSEMNVSTLELGDSALYLCASSVGTGGNEQFFGPGTRLTVL.

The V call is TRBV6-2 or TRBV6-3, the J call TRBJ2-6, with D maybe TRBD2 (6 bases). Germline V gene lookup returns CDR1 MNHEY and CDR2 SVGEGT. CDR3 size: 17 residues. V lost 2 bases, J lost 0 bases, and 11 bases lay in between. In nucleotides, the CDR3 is TGTGCCAGCAGTTACGCGGCTAGCGTCTCTGGGGCCAACGTCCTGACTTTC. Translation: CASSYAASVSGANVLTF.

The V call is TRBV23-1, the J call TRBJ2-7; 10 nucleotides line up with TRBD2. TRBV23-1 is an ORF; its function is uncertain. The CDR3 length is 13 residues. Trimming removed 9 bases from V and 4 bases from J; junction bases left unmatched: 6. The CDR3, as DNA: TGCGCCAGGGGACTAGCGAGGTTATACGAGCAGTACTTC. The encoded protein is CARGLARLYEQYF.

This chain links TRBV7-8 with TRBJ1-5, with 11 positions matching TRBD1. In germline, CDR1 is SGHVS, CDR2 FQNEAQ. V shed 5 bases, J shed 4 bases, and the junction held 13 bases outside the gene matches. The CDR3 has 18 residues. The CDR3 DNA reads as TGTGCCAGCAGCCAAGGGGGACAGGGGGTAGGTAGAAATCAGCCCCAGCATTTT. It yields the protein CASSQGGQGVGRNQPQHF.

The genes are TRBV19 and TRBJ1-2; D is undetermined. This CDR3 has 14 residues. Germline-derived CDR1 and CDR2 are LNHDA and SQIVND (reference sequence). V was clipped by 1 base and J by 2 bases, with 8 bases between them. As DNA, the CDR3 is TGTGCCAGTAGTATAGGGGAGGGAAACTATGGCTACACCTTC. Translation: CASSIGEGNYGYTF.

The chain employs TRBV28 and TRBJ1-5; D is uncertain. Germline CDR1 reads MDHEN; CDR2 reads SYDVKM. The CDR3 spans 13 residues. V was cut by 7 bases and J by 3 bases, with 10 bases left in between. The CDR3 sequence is CASIAGNNQPQHF. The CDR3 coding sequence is TGTGCCAGCATAGCCGGGAACAATCAGCCCCAGCATTTT.

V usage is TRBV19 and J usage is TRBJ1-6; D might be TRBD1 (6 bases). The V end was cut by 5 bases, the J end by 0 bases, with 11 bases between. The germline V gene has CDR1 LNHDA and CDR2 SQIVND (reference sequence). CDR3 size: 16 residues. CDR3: CASSPDRSSYNSPLHF. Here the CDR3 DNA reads TGTGCCAGTAGTCCAGACAGGAGCTCCTATAATTCACCCCTCCACTTT.

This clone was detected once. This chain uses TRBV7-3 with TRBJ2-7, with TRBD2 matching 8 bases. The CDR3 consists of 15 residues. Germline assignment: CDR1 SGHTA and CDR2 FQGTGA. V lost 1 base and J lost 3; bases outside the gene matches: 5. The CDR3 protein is CASSLMAGGGYEQYF. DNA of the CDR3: TGTGCCAGCAGCTTAATGGCGGGAGGAGGCTACGAGCAGTACTTC.